The clone carrying this T cell receptor beta chain came up once. This entry is derived from a study of radiotherapy plus CTLA-4 blockade in lung cancer. Libraries were prepared by immunoSEQ multiplex PCR; TCRdb keeps only in-frame clonotypes and omits some of them. The top ten hold 20% to 25% of the sample, which has about 18,000 clones, approximately 85% seen once. Material: peripheral blood, obtained from a patient treated with radiotherapy plus ipilimumab. This sequence originates from a human donor with non-small cell lung cancer whose response to radiotherapy plus ipilimumab could not be evaluated.

DNA of the CDR3: TGTGCCAGCAGCCAGGGGACAGGACTAGGAACCTACGAGCAGTACTTC. Translation: CASSQGTGLGTYEQYF. This chain connects TRBV7-2 to TRBJ2-7; TRBD1 is a possible D gene (8 bases). The CDR3 has 16 residues. The germline V and J ends were trimmed by 5 bases and 2 bases, with 19 bases remaining between them. In germline, CDR1 is SGHTA, CDR2 FQGNSA.